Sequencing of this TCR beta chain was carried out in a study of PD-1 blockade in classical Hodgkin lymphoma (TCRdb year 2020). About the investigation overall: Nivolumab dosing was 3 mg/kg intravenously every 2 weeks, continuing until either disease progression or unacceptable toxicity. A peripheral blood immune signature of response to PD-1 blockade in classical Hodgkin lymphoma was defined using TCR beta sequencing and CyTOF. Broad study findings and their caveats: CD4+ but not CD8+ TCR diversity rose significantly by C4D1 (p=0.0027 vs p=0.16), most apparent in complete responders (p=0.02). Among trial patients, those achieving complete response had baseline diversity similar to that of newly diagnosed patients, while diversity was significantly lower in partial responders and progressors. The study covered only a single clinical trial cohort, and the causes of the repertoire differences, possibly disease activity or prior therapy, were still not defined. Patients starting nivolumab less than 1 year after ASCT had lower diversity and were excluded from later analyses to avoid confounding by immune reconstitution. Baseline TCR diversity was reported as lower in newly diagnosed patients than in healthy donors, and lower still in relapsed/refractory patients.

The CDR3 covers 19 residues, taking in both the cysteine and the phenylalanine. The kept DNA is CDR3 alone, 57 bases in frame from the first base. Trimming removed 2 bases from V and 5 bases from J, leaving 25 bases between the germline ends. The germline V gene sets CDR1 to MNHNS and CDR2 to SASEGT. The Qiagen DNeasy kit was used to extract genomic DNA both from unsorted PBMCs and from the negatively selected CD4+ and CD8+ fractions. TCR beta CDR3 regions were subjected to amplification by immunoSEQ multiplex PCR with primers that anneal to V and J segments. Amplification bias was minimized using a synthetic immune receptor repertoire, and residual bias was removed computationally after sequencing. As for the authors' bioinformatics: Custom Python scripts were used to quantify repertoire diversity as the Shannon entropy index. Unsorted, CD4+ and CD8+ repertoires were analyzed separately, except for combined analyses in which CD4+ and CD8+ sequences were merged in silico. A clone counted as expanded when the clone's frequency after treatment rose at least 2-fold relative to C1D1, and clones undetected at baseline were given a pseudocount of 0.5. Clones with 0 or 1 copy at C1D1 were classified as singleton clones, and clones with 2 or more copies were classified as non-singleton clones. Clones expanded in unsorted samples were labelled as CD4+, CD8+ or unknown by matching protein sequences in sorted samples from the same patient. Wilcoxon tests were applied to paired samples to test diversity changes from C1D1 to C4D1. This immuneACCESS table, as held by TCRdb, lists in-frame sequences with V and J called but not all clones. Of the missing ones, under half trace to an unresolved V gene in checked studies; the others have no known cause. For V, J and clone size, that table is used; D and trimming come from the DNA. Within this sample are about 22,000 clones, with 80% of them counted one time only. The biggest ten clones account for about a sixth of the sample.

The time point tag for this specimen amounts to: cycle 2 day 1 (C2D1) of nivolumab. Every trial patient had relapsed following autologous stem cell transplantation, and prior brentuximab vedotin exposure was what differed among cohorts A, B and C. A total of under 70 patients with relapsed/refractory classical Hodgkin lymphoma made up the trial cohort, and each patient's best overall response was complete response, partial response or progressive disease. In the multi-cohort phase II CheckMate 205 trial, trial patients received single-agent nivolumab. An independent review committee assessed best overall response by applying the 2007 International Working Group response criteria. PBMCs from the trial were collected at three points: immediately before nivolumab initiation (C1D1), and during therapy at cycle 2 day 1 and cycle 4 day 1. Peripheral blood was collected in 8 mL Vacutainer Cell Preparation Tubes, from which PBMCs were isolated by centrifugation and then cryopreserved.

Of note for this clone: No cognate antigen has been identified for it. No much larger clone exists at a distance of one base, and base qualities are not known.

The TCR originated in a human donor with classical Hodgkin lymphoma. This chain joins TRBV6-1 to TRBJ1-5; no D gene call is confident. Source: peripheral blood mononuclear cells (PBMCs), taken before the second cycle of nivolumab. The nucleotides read TGTGCCAGCAGTGAAACCCCCAAAGGGTCTATATGGGTCCATCAGCCCCAGCATTTT. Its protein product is CASSETPKGSIWVHQPQHF.